The rows below give T cell receptor beta chains drawn from one sample of a study of PD-L1 blockade in urothelial cancer. TCRdb's table, derived via immunoSEQ multiplex PCR, lists solely in-frame clones and lacks some. The table lists tens of thousands of clones, roughly nine tenths of them singletons. Sequenced material: PBMCs, taken around atezolizumab (anti-PD-L1) treatment. The receptors stem from a woman in her 70s with urothelial cancer. CDR3s include the opening cysteine and the closing phenylalanine or tryptophan. A D gene is named only where the DNA matches it firmly. Size values are once, few and many counts, or a class for expanded clones, and some rows have none.

size: few; J: TRBJ1-6; V: TRBV2; D: NA; CDR3: CASSEQGQIQNSPLHF; DNA: TGTGCCAGCAGTGAACAGGGGCAGATTCAAAATTCACCCCTCCACTTT
size: NA; J: TRBJ1-4; V: TRBV2; D: TRBD1; CDR3: CASSLTGVGEKLFF; DNA: TGTGCCAGCAGTCTCACAGGGGTAGGGGAAAAACTGTTTTTT
size: few; J: TRBJ1-2; V: TRBV11-2; D: TRBD1; CDR3: CASSLGTGSLYGYTF; DNA: TGTGCCAGCAGCTTAGGGACAGGATCCCTCTATGGCTACACCTTC
size: many; J: TRBJ2-6; V: TRBV5-1; D: TRBD1; CDR3: CASSWTGTSSGANVLTF; DNA: TGCGCCAGCAGCTGGACAGGAACTAGCTCTGGGGCCAACGTCCTGACTTTC
size: NA; J: TRBJ2-1; V: TRBV14; D: NA; CDR3: CASSSRGSSYNEQFF; DNA: TGTGCCAGCAGCTCTCGAGGCAGCTCCTACAATGAGCAGTTCTTC
size: NA; J: TRBJ2-5; V: TRBV5-1; D: TRBD2; CDR3: CASSLDTGGEETQYF; DNA: TGCGCCAGCAGCTTGGATACGGGAGGGGAAGAGACCCAGTACTTC
size: once; J: TRBJ2-7; V: TRBV11-3; D: TRBD1; CDR3: CASSPTGPSAEQYF; DNA: TGTGCCAGCAGTCCGACAGGGCCATCCGCCGAGCAGTACTTC
size: NA; J: TRBJ2-3; V: TRBV27; D: NA; CDR3: CASSFVGADTQYF; DNA: TGTGCCAGCAGTTTCGTGGGCGCAGATACGCAGTATTTT
size: NA; J: TRBJ1-2; V: TRBV4-1; D: NA; CDR3: CASSQDRIYGYTF; DNA: TGCGCCAGCAGCCAGGACAGAATTTATGGCTACACCTTC
size: NA; J: TRBJ2-1; V: TRBV18; D: TRBD2; CDR3: CASHPGTSYNEQFF; DNA: TGTGCCAGCCATCCCGGGACTAGCTACAATGAGCAGTTCTTC
size: NA; J: TRBJ2-7; V: TRBV28; D: NA; CDR3: CASSLPQNYEQYF; DNA: TGTGCCAGCAGTTTGCCACAGAACTACGAGCAGTACTTC
size: NA; J: TRBJ2-3; V: TRBV10-3; D: TRBD2; CDR3: CAIGGVGVTQYF; DNA: TGTGCCATCGGGGGGGTGGGGGTTACGCAGTATTTT
size: NA; J: TRBJ1-1; V: TRBV28; D: NA; CDR3: CASSPVTGGDTEAFF; DNA: TGTGCCAGCAGTCCCGTAACAGGAGGGGACACTGAAGCTTTCTTT
size: NA; J: TRBJ1-2; V: TRBV29-1; D: TRBD1; CDR3: CSVRDSNYGYTF; DNA: TGCAGCGTCAGGGACAGCAACTATGGCTACACCTTC
size: NA; J: TRBJ2-7; V: TRBV30; D: NA; CDR3: CAWSVLLGGGEQYF; DNA: TGTGCCTGGAGTGTATTATTGGGGGGAGGCGAGCAGTACTTC
size: NA; J: TRBJ2-7; V: TRBV5-6; D: NA; CDR3: CASSLETGEPYEQYF; DNA: TGTGCCAGCAGCTTGGAGACGGGGGAACCCTACGAGCAGTACTTC
size: NA; J: TRBJ2-5; V: TRBV11-2; D: NA; CDR3: CASSAWGWVQGAGETQYF; DNA: TGTGCCAGCAGCGCATGGGGTTGGGTTCAGGGCGCCGGGGAGACCCAGTACTTC
size: NA; J: TRBJ2-7; V: TRBV7-3; D: NA; CDR3: CASSLNGYEQYF; DNA: TGTGCCAGCAGCTTAAACGGCTACGAGCAGTACTTC
size: NA; J: TRBJ2-2; V: TRBV29-1; D: NA; CDR3: CSVVQAANTGELFF; DNA: TGCAGCGTTGTGCAGGCCGCGAACACCGGGGAGCTGTTTTTT
size: NA; J: TRBJ1-2; V: TRBV10-3; D: NA; CDR3: CAIRSAEYKLLNYGYTF; DNA: TGTGCCATCAGAAGCGCCGAATACAAACTCCTTAACTATGGCTACACCTTC
size: NA; J: TRBJ2-7; V: TRBV15; D: TRBD2; CDR3: CATSRVAGPSYEQYF; DNA: TGTGCCACCAGCAGAGTAGCGGGGCCCTCCTACGAGCAGTACTTC
size: NA; J: TRBJ2-3; V: TRBV7-9; D: TRBD1; CDR3: CASSTQDRVATDTQYF; DNA: TGTGCCAGCAGCACCCAGGACAGGGTGGCGACAGATACGCAGTATTTT
size: NA; J: TRBJ2-7; V: TRBV18; D: TRBD2; CDR3: CASSSNGQDLRLADPYEQYF; DNA: TGTGCCAGCTCATCCAATGGACAGGACCTCCGACTAGCGGACCCCTACGAGCAGTACTTC
size: NA; J: TRBJ2-2; V: TRBV27; D: TRBD1; CDR3: CASSLRGRANTGELFF; DNA: TGTGCCAGCAGTTTAAGGGGGCGAGCGAACACCGGGGAGCTGTTTTTT
size: NA; J: TRBJ1-2; V: TRBV19; D: NA; CDR3: CASSIDRRASGYTF; DNA: TGTGCCAGTAGTATAGATCGGAGGGCGTCAGGCTACACCTTC
size: NA; J: TRBJ2-7; V: TRBV11-2; D: NA; CDR3: CASSFSGGYEQYF; DNA: TGTGCCAGCAGCTTTTCGGGCGGGTACGAGCAGTACTTC
size: once; J: TRBJ2-1; V: TRBV7-9; D: TRBD2; CDR3: CASSSVLGLARSYNEQFF; DNA: TGTGCCAGCAGCTCAGTTTTGGGACTAGCTCGGTCCTACAATGAGCAGTTCTTC
size: NA; J: TRBJ2-2; V: TRBV18; D: TRBD2; CDR3: CASSPQAGDTGELFF; DNA: TGTGCCAGCTCACCACAGGCGGGGGACACCGGGGAGCTGTTTTTT
size: NA; J: TRBJ2-1; V: TRBV29-1; D: TRBD2; CDR3: CSVVPGTSGVLISYNEQFF; DNA: TGCAGCGTTGTCCCCGGGACTAGCGGAGTCCTAATCTCCTACAATGAGCAGTTCTTC
size: NA; J: TRBJ1-4; V: TRBV5-1; D: NA; CDR3: CASSLSPGGGNEKLFF; DNA: TGCGCCAGCAGCTTGTCACCGGGCGGAGGAAATGAAAAACTGTTTTTT
size: NA; J: TRBJ2-7; V: TRBV18; D: NA; CDR3: CASSPPGGLKNEQYF; DNA: TGTGCCAGCTCACCACCGGGGGGGCTCAAGAACGAGCAGTACTTC
size: NA; J: TRBJ1-1; V: TRBV30; D: TRBD1; CDR3: CAWEDRGSATEAFF; DNA: TGTGCCTGGGAAGACAGGGGATCTGCGACTGAAGCTTTCTTT
size: NA; J: TRBJ2-1; V: TRBV5-1; D: TRBD1; CDR3: CASSLARQGLHNEQFF; DNA: TGCGCCAGCAGCTTGGCGAGACAGGGGCTCCACAATGAGCAGTTCTTC
size: NA; J: TRBJ2-7; V: TRBV5-1; D: TRBD1; CDR3: CASSLPPTGGSYEQYF; DNA: TGCGCCAGCAGCTTACCTCCGACAGGGGGCTCCTACGAGCAGTACTTC
size: once; J: TRBJ2-7; V: TRBV7-3; D: TRBD1; CDR3: CASSLGTVQYF; DNA: TGTGCCAGCAGCTTGGGGACAGTACAGTACTTC
size: NA; J: TRBJ2-1; V: TRBV6-1; D: TRBD2; CDR3: CASSGLAGASYNEQFF; DNA: TGTGCCAGCAGTGGGTTGGCGGGAGCCTCCTACAATGAGCAGTTCTTC
size: NA; J: TRBJ1-2; V: TRBV27; D: NA; CDR3: CASSNFKYGYTF; DNA: TGTGCCAGCAGTAACTTCAAGTATGGCTACACCTTC
size: NA; J: TRBJ2-7; V: TRBV5-1; D: TRBD2; CDR3: CASSTQTGTSGRYEQYF; DNA: TGCGCCAGCAGCACACAAACCGGGACTAGCGGGAGGTACGAGCAGTACTTC
size: once; J: TRBJ2-7; V: TRBV7-8; D: NA; CDR3: CASSGRLDGSPYEQYF; DNA: TGTGCCAGCAGCGGCCGCCTCGATGGCAGTCCCTACGAGCAGTACTTC
size: NA; J: TRBJ1-2; V: TRBV28; D: TRBD1; CDR3: CASSFGTGGYGYTF; DNA: TGTGCCAGCAGTTTTGGGACAGGGGGCTATGGCTACACCTTC
size: NA; J: TRBJ1-2; V: TRBV27; D: NA; CDR3: CASSPLQSGAVYGYTF; DNA: TGTGCCAGCAGTCCCCTCCAATCTGGGGCAGTCTATGGCTACACCTTC
size: NA; J: TRBJ2-1; V: TRBV10-3; D: NA; CDR3: CAISDPGSRQFF; DNA: TGTGCCATCAGTGATCCGGGATCACGTCAGTTCTTC
size: NA; J: TRBJ2-7; V: TRBV18; D: NA; CDR3: CASSPGANDEQYF; DNA: TGTGCCAGCTCACCAGGTGCTAACGACGAGCAGTACTTC